The rows below give T cell receptor beta chains drawn from one sample of a study of blood T cell repertoires in COVID-19. Only in-frame clones appear in the TCRdb table, and some are missing; sequencing was by immunoSEQ multiplex PCR. Among about 99,000 clones listed, approximately 85% were seen once. The sequencing sample was made of peripheral blood. These receptors all stem from a woman of 80 years or more with active or convalescent COVID-19. The CDR3 runs from the conserved cysteine through the conserved F or W. Fields, in order: CDR3 DNA, CDR3 protein, clone size, J gene, V gene, D gene. A D gene is named only where the DNA matches it firmly. Some rows mark clone size as missing; the rest say once, few, many or name a class of expanded clone.

DNA: TGCAGTGCTAGTACTAGCGGGAGGAGAGAGACCCAGTACTTC; CDR3: CSASTSGRRETQYF; size: -; J: TRBJ2-5; V: TRBV20-1; D: TRBD2
DNA: TGCGCCAGCAGCCGGATTGGAGCCGCGGACAATGAGCAGTTCTTC; CDR3: CASSRIGAADNEQFF; size: -; J: TRBJ2-1; V: TRBV5-1; D: -
DNA: TGTGCCAGTAGTGCCACTCGGGGACAGGGGGCAACTGGCTACACCTTC; CDR3: CASSATRGQGATGYTF; size: -; J: TRBJ1-2; V: TRBV19; D: TRBD1
DNA: TGTGCCAGCAGCTTGCGAGGGCCAGTCTACGAGCAGTACTTC; CDR3: CASSLRGPVYEQYF; size: once; J: TRBJ2-7; V: TRBV5-6; D: -
DNA: TGTGCCAGCAGTCAGGAGCCTACAGGCAAGAATGAGCAGTTCTTC; CDR3: CASSQEPTGKNEQFF; size: once; J: TRBJ2-1; V: TRBV6-5; D: -
DNA: TGTGCCAGCAGGGGGACAGCCCAAGAGACCCAGTACTTC; CDR3: CASRGTAQETQYF; size: -; J: TRBJ2-5; V: TRBV6-5; D: TRBD1
DNA: TGTGCCAGCAGCCCCCCCGGGGGGGGCCAAGAGACCCAGTACTTC; CDR3: CASSPPGGGQETQYF; size: -; J: TRBJ2-5; V: TRBV6-2/TRBV6-3; D: TRBD2
DNA: TGTGCCATCGCTAGCGGGAGGGCATGGGAGCAGTTCTTC; CDR3: CAIASGRAWEQFF; size: few; J: TRBJ2-1; V: TRBV10-3; D: TRBD2
DNA: TGTGCCACCAGTGGACAGGCTAAGGCCGGGGAGCTGTTTTTT; CDR3: CATSGQAKAGELFF; size: -; J: TRBJ2-2; V: TRBV24-1; D: -
DNA: TGTGCCAGCAGCTTAAATAGGCTAGCGGGAGTGGAGAATGAGCAGTTCTTC; CDR3: CASSLNRLAGVENEQFF; size: -; J: TRBJ2-1; V: TRBV7-3; D: TRBD2
DNA: TGTGCCACCAGCAGAGGGGGAGGGACAGGGAGCTCCTACGAGCAGTACTTC; CDR3: CATSRGGGTGSSYEQYF; size: -; J: TRBJ2-7; V: TRBV15; D: TRBD1
DNA: TGTGCCAGCAGTCCGGGGTGGGGACTTTACAATGAGCAGTTCTTC; CDR3: CASSPGWGLYNEQFF; size: once; J: TRBJ2-1; V: TRBV5-1; D: -
DNA: TGTGCCACCTCAGGGACTAGCGTCAATGAGCAGTTCTTC; CDR3: CATSGTSVNEQFF; size: -; J: TRBJ2-1; V: TRBV28; D: TRBD2
DNA: TGTGCCAGCAGTACAATAGCGGGAGGGCCGAGGTCTGGGGCCAACGTCCTGACTTTC; CDR3: CASSTIAGGPRSGANVLTF; size: once; J: TRBJ2-6; V: TRBV28; D: TRBD2
DNA: TGTGCCAGCAGCGTAGGAGGACTAGCGGGAGATACGCAGTATTTT; CDR3: CASSVGGLAGDTQYF; size: -; J: TRBJ2-3; V: TRBV9; D: TRBD2
DNA: TGCGCCAGCAGCTTGGACCCTAGTGGAACCCAGTACTTC; CDR3: CASSLDPSGTQYF; size: -; J: TRBJ2-5; V: TRBV5-1; D: -
DNA: TGTGCCAGCAGAGCAGGGGCGGCGGTCGGCAATCAGCCCCAGCATTTT; CDR3: CASRAGAAVGNQPQHF; size: -; J: TRBJ1-5; V: TRBV7-8; D: -
DNA: TGTGCCAGCTCACCATCCCAGGGGAACTATGGCTACACCTTC; CDR3: CASSPSQGNYGYTF; size: once; J: TRBJ1-2; V: TRBV18; D: -
DNA: TGTGCCAGCACTCGAGGTTGGAGCAATCAGCCCCAGCATTTT; CDR3: CASTRGWSNQPQHF; size: -; J: TRBJ1-5; V: TRBV6-5; D: -
DNA: TGTGCCAGTAAGGATTGGGCACGGGAGGCTGGAAACACCATATATTTT; CDR3: CASKDWAREAGNTIYF; size: -; J: TRBJ1-3; V: TRBV19; D: -
DNA: TGTGCCAGCAGTTCTCCAGATGAAAAACTGTTTTTT; CDR3: CASSSPDEKLFF; size: once; J: TRBJ1-4; V: TRBV28; D: -
DNA: TGTGCCAGCAGTAAAACAGGGTCGGACACTGAAGCTTTCTTT; CDR3: CASSKTGSDTEAFF; size: -; J: TRBJ1-1; V: TRBV6-5; D: -
DNA: TGTGCCTCAGAAAAGGGACAGGGCTACACTGAAGCTTTCTTT; CDR3: CASEKGQGYTEAFF; size: -; J: TRBJ1-1; V: TRBV30; D: TRBD1
DNA: TGTGCCAGCAGACCGCAGGGACTTAGCACAGATACGCAGTATTTT; CDR3: CASRPQGLSTDTQYF; size: -; J: TRBJ2-3; V: TRBV2; D: -
DNA: TGTGCCAGCAGTCTTCTAGGTGGACAGGCGCCCGGGGAGCTGTTTTTT; CDR3: CASSLLGGQAPGELFF; size: once; J: TRBJ2-2; V: TRBV25-1; D: TRBD1
DNA: TGTGCCTGGGACGGGGCAGGGAGGCCAGATACGCAGTATTTT; CDR3: CAWDGAGRPDTQYF; size: -; J: TRBJ2-3; V: TRBV30; D: -
DNA: TGCAGCGTACGGGAGGGGGGGAACACTGAAGCTTTCTTT; CDR3: CSVREGGNTEAFF; size: -; J: TRBJ1-1; V: TRBV29-1; D: -
DNA: TGTGCCAGCAGCTTTAGAGGGGGCTACGATGAGCAGTTCTTC; CDR3: CASSFRGGYDEQFF; size: -; J: TRBJ2-1; V: TRBV5-1; D: TRBD1
DNA: TGTGCCAGCAGCTCCTCCGGAGGCAACTACGAGCAGTACTTC; CDR3: CASSSSGGNYEQYF; size: -; J: TRBJ2-7; V: TRBV7-9; D: -
DNA: TGTGCCAGCAGTTTCAGGGGTTCACCCCTCCACTTT; CDR3: CASSFRGSPLHF; size: -; J: TRBJ1-6; V: TRBV27; D: -
DNA: TGTGCCAGCAGTTCCTCCCCGACAGGAACGGCTTTTGGGACCCAGTACTTC; CDR3: CASSSSPTGTAFGTQYF; size: -; J: TRBJ2-5; V: TRBV27; D: -
DNA: TGTGCCAGCTCGGGACTAGCAATCTACAATGAGCAGTTCTTC; CDR3: CASSGLAIYNEQFF; size: -; J: TRBJ2-1; V: TRBV6-5; D: TRBD2
DNA: TGTGCCAGCACCAGGCAGGGTTACGGCACTGAAGCTTTCTTT; CDR3: CASTRQGYGTEAFF; size: -; J: TRBJ1-1; V: TRBV6-5; D: -
DNA: TGTGCCACCAGCAGACCCACCCGAGCAACTAATGAAAAACTGTTTTTT; CDR3: CATSRPTRATNEKLFF; size: -; J: TRBJ1-4; V: TRBV15; D: -
DNA: TGTGCCAGCTCACCACGGACAGGGGTGGCAGATACGCAGTATTTT; CDR3: CASSPRTGVADTQYF; size: few; J: TRBJ2-3; V: TRBV18; D: TRBD1
DNA: TGTGCCAGCAGCGCAGATGCGGAGGGGCGGGGGGATACGCAGTATTTT; CDR3: CASSADAEGRGDTQYF; size: -; J: TRBJ2-3; V: TRBV9; D: TRBD2
DNA: TGTGCCAGCAGTATAACGACAGGGATCGAGCAGTACTTC; CDR3: CASSITTGIEQYF; size: -; J: TRBJ2-7; V: TRBV11-2; D: TRBD1
DNA: TGTGCCACCAGCAGAGATCCTGTAGGGGTCGACGAGCAGTACTTC; CDR3: CATSRDPVGVDEQYF; size: -; J: TRBJ2-7; V: TRBV15; D: -
DNA: TGTGCCAGCAGCCCAGCAGGGGCCCTGGGCGAGCAGTACTTC; CDR3: CASSPAGALGEQYF; size: -; J: TRBJ2-7; V: TRBV7-3; D: -
DNA: TGTGCCAGCAGCCTAGGACAGGGAAATGAGCAGTTCTTC; CDR3: CASSLGQGNEQFF; size: -; J: TRBJ2-1; V: TRBV9; D: TRBD1
DNA: TGTGCCAGCAGTCCCAGGGGCGCTGCTTGGGGCTACACCTTC; CDR3: CASSPRGAAWGYTF; size: -; J: TRBJ1-2; V: TRBV6-5; D: -